The following is a T cell receptor (beta chain) sequence with its context. The antigen remains unidentified. Template for every sorted-subset replicate PCR totaled around 210 ng DNA, around 33,000 T cell genomes. Generated by immunoSEQ multiplex PCR, the TCRdb table keeps only in-frame clones and is missing some. This sample carries approximately 1.5 million clones, approximately 98.5% of them seen once, and the ten largest clones take 0.36%. The data originate from a study of shared clonotypes between healthy human individuals. Study-level information: Three plates were used per donor for CD4 naive, three for CD4 memory, two for CD8 naive and one for CD8 memory.

Study findings and constraints: What limited the represented genetic and exposure-history diversity was the small number of donors.

The clonotype comes from a man between 25 and 39 years old in good health. The sample taken for sequencing was naive CD4+ T cells sorted from blood. Subset denoted: CD45RA+ positively selected.

CDR3 in DNA: TGTGCCAGCAGCGTAGAGAACAGGGTCAGCGGCGAGCAGTACTTC. Translation gives CASSVENRVSGEQYF. The genes are TRBV9 and TRBJ2-7; a weak D match, TRBD1 (6 bases). CDR3 size: 15 residues. CDR1 SGDLS and CDR2 YYNGEE come from the germline V gene. V lost 0 bases to trimming and J lost 6 bases, with 16 bases between them.